The clone carrying this T cell receptor beta chain was seen repeatedly, ten times or more. Antigen unknown. The source of the sample is a study of CD8 T cells in ankylosing spondylitis. Study-wide points: Disease-linked clones bore a CD8+ phenotype, appearing relatively rarely in peripheral blood. Reportedly, disease-linked clones are significantly enriched in ankylosing spondylitis patients' matched synovial fluid. There were earlier reports of some motif variants in reactive arthritis synovial fluid and blood.

The CDR3 covers 16 residues. Germline V gene data show CDR1 as LGHNA and CDR2 as YNFKEQ. Trimming took 0 bases from V and 7 from J; bases not matched to a gene: 8. TCRdb reprocessed the 5' RACE reads via MiXCR and lists one record per CDR3 protein. Of 15,000 to 20,000 distinct CDR3 sequences in the sample, roughly 8% are singletons; the top ten hold less than 35%. The chain uses TRBV4-2 and TRBJ2-2; 7 bases line up with TRBD1. The TCR originated in a male donor with ankylosing spondylitis or in good health (not recorded which). The material sequenced was blood. The CDR3 loop reads CASSQDKGGAGGELFF. The DNA for the CDR3 is TGTGCCAGCAGCCAAGATAAAGGGGGCGCAGGCGGGGAGCTGTTTTTT.